This paragraph covers one TCR beta chain sequence. This specimen belongs to a study of cytomegalovirus exposure and HLA in healthy donors. From germline, CDR1 is SGHNT and CDR2 YYREEE (reference sequence). CDR3 size: 16 residues. With 4 bases clipped from V and 1 base from J, the junction kept 9 bases outside the gene matches. The PCR was carried out with 60 Vbeta primers and 13 Jbeta primers. Generated by immunoSEQ multiplex PCR, the TCRdb table keeps only in-frame clones and is missing some. The table lists fewer than 80,000 clones, less than 85% of them singletons. The V and J genes are TRBV5-4 and TRBJ2-5; TRBD2 matches 8 bases. The clonotype comes from a woman aged 25 to 45 in good health and CMV-seronegative. The sample taken for sequencing was PBMCs. The CDR3 DNA reads as TGTGCCAGCAGCCCGGTCGGGGGGGGAGGCCAAGAGACCCAGTACTTC. It is translated as CASSPVGGGGQETQYF.